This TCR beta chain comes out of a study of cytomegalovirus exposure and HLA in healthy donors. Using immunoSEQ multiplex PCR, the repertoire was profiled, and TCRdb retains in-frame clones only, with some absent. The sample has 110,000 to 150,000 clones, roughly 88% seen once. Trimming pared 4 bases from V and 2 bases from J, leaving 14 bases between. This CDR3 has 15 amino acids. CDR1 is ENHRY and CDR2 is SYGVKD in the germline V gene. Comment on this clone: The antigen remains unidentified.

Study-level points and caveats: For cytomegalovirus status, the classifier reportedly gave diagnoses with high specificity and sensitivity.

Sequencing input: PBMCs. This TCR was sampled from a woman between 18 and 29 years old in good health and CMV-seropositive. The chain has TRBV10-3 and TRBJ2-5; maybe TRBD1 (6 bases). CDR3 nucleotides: TGTGCCATCAGTGTGGGTTTGGGACAACAAGAGACCCAGTACTTC. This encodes CAISVGLGQQETQYF.